The 6 T cell receptor beta chains given below trace back to one sample, sequenced in a study of neurological immune-mediated disorders. Time point defined: longitudinal time-point 2. TCRdb re-called the 5' RACE reads through MiXCR, storing one row per CDR3 protein. The table records 60,000 to 75,000 distinct CDR3 sequences, around a tenth of them present only once. Sequencing was done on a sample of PBMCs. Receptors were obtained from a man younger than 40 in good health.

This clonotype was detected ten times or more. The chain couples TRBV5-5 to TRBJ2-3, with 11 nucleotides matching TRBD2. In germline, CDR1 is SGHKS, CDR2 YYEKEE (reference sequence). This CDR3 spans 20 amino acids. V was pared by 4 bases and J by 7 bases, with 23 bases of the junction left unmatched. The CDR3 nucleotides read TGTGCCAGCAGCAATGGACGGGCGTTACTAGCGGGAGACACGACATATACGCAGTATTTT. This translates into CASSNGRALLAGDTTYTQYF.

Ten or more counts support this clonotype. This chain uses TRBV20-1 with TRBJ2-4; TRBD2 agrees at 9 bases. The CDR3 sequence is 15 residues long. V shed 8 bases, J shed 1 base, and the junction held 9 bases outside the gene matches. The germline V gene encodes CDR1 DFQATT and CDR2 SNEGSKA (reference sequence). The DNA of the CDR3 is TGCAGTCCCTATAGCGGGAGTTGGGCCAAAAACATTCAGTACTTC. Translated: CSPYSGSWAKNIQYF.

The CDR3 DNA sequence: TGTGCCAGCAGTTTAATGGTGGGAGGAAGCTACGAGCAGTACTTC. Protein: CASSLMVGGSYEQYF. This chain connects TRBV28 to TRBJ2-7; possibly TRBD2 for D (6 bases). Germline V CDR1 and CDR2: MDHEN, SYDVKM. V was shortened by 2 bases and J by 3 bases, with 14 bases between the two germline ends. This CDR3 has 15 residues.

This clonotype was seen repeatedly, ten times or more. The genes are TRBV28 and TRBJ1-1; D gene ambiguous. V lost 6 bases, J lost 1 base, and 12 bases lay in between. This CDR3 comprises 14 residues. Germline assignment: CDR1 MDHEN and CDR2 SYDVKM. The CDR3 DNA follows: TGTGCCAGCAGCCCCCCCATACGGAACACTGAAGCTTTCTTT. Amino acid sequence: CASSPPIRNTEAFF.

At least ten counts were recorded for this clonotype. CDR3: CASSDGYLRNSYEQYF. CDR3 in DNA: TGTGCCAGCAGTGATGGTTATCTGAGGAACTCCTACGAGCAGTACTTC. The chain carries TRBV2 and TRBJ2-7, with D unresolved. The CDR3 contains 16 residues. Germline assignment: CDR1 SNHLY and CDR2 FYNNEI. Trimming stripped 3 bases from V and 0 bases from J, with 15 bases between.

This clonotype was seen repeatedly, ten times or more. V and J are TRBV27 and TRBJ2-7; 7 bases align to TRBD1. CDR3 length: 14 residues. Germline loops: CDR1 MNHEY, CDR2 SMNVEV (reference sequence). The J segment lost 4 bases and the V segment lost 6 bases, leaving 9 bases of the junction unmatched. CDR3 sequence: CASSRQGPQYEQYF. For the CDR3, the DNA is TGTGCCAGCAGCAGACAGGGCCCCCAATACGAGCAGTACTTC.